This record covers a single T cell receptor beta chain. Its specificity is not known. TCRdb re-called the 5' RACE reads with MiXCR, one entry per CDR3 protein. The sample shows hundreds of thousands of distinct CDR3 sequences, 8.5% to 9.5% of them seen only once. This sample is part of a study of identical twins. Whole-study findings and limits: It was out-of-frame TCR alpha sharing in monozygotic twins that models underestimated.

V gave up 6 bases and J gave up 10 bases; unmatched junction bases: 5. Germline CDR1 is MNHNY and CDR2 is SVGAGI (reference sequence). The CDR3 has 12 residues. These data were also reused for a study on yellow fever vaccine responses in identical twins.

V usage is TRBV6-6 and J usage is TRBJ2-1; 8 nucleotides align to TRBD2. The sample consisted of PBMCs. This receptor was taken from a woman younger than 30 in good health. CDR3 nucleotide sequence: TGTGCCAGCAGAAAAGCGGGAGTCGAGCAGTTCTTC. It codes for CASRKAGVEQFF.